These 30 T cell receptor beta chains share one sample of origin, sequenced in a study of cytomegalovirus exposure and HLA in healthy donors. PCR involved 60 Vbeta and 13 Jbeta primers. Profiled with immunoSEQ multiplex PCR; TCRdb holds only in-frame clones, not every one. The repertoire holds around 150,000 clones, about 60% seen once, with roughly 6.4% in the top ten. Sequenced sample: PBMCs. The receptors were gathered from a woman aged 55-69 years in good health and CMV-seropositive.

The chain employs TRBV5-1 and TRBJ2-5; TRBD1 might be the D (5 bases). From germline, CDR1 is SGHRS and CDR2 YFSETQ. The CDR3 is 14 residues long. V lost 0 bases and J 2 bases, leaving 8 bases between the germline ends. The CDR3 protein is CASSLEGWQETQYF. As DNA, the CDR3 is TGCGCCAGCAGCTTGGAGGGGTGGCAAGAGACCCAGTACTTC.

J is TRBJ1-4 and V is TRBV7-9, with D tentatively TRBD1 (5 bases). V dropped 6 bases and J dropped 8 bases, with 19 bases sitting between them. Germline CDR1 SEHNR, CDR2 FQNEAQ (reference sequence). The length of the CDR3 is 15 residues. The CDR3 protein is CASRIGRGSGEKLFF. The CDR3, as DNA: TGTGCCAGCAGGATTGGTCGGGGGTCCGGCGAAAAACTGTTTTTT.

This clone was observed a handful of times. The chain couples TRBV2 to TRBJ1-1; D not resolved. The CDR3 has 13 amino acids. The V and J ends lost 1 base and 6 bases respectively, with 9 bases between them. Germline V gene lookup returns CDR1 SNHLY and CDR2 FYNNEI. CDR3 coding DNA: TGTGCCAGCAGTGAAGGACGGGGTTCTGAAGCTTTCTTT. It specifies CASSEGRGSEAFF.

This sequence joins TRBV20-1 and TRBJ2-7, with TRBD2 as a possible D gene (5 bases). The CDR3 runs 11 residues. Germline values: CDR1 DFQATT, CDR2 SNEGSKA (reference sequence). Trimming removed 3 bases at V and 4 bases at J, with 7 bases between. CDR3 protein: CSARLAYEQYF. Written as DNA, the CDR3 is TGCAGTGCTAGGCTAGCATACGAGCAGTACTTC.

CDR3 loop: CASSHTLAGGTKNIQYF. The CDR3 DNA follows: TGCGCCAGCAGCCATACTCTGGCGGGGGGAACCAAAAACATTCAGTACTTC. The V and J genes are TRBV4-3 and TRBJ2-4; 8 bases match TRBD2. The CDR3 totals 17 residues. V lost 3 bases, J lost 2 bases, and 9 bases stayed unmatched. Germline V lookup: CDR1 LGHNA, CDR2 YSLEER.

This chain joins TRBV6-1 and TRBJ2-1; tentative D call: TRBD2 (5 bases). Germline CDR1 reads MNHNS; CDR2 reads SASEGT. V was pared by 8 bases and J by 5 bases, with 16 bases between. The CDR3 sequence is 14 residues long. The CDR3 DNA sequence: TGTGCCAGCCTACCTCTAGCTAATGACAATGAGCAGTTCTTC. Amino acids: CASLPLANDNEQFF.

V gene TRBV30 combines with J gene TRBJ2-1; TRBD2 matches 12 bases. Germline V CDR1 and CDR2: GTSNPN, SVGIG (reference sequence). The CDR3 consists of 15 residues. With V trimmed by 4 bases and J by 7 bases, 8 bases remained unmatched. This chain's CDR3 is CAWTPGLAGMNEQFF. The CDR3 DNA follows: TGTGCCTGGACCCCCGGACTAGCGGGAATGAATGAGCAGTTCTTC.

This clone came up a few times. The CDR3 coding sequence is TGTGCCAGCAGTGAAGCGAGTGATCGCAGCGGGGAGGGGGCTTTCTTT. Protein product: CASSEASDRSGEGAFF. The gene calls are TRBV6-1 and TRBJ1-1; a weak D match, TRBD1 (5 bases). Germline CDR1 reads MNHNS; CDR2 reads SASEGT. The CDR3 has 16 residues. Trimming stripped 0 bases from V and 11 bases from J, with 22 bases between.

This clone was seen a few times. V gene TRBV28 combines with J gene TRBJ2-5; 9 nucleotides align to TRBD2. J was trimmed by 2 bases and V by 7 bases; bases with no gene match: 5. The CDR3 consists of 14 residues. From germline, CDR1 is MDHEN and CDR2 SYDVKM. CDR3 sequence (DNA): TGTGCCAGCAAAGAGCGGGGGGTACAAGAGACCCAGTACTTC. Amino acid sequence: CASKERGVQETQYF.

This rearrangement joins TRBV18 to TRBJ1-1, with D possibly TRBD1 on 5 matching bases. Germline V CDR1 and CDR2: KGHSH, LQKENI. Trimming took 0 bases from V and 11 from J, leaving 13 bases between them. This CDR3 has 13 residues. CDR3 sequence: CASSPPGPGRAFF. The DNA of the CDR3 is TGTGCCAGCTCACCACCGGGGCCAGGGAGGGCTTTCTTT.

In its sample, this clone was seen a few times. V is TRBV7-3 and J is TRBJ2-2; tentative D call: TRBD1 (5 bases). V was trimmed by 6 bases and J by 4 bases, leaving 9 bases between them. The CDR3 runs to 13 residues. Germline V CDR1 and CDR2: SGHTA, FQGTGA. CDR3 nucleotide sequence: TGTGCCAGCAGTCGACAGTTCACCGGGGAGCTGTTTTTT. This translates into CASSRQFTGELFF.

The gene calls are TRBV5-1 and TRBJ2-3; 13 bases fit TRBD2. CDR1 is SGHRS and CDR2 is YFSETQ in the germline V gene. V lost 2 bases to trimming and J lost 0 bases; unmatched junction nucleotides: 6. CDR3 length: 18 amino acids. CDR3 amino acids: CASSFGLAGAPSTDTQYF. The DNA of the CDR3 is TGCGCCAGCAGCTTCGGACTAGCGGGAGCGCCTAGCACAGATACGCAGTATTTT. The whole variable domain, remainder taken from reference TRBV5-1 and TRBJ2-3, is KAGVTQTPRYLIKTRGQQVTLSCSPISGHRSVSWYQQTPGQGLQFLFEYFSETQRNKGNFPGRFSGRQFSNSRSEMNVSTLELGDSALYLCASSFGLAGAPSTDTQYFGPGTRLTVL.

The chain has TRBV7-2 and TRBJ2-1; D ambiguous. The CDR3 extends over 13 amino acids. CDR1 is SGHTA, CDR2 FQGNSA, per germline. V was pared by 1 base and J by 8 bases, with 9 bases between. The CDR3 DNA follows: TGTGCCAGCAGCTTAGTTCGTACGGATGAGCAGTTCTTC. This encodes CASSLVRTDEQFF.

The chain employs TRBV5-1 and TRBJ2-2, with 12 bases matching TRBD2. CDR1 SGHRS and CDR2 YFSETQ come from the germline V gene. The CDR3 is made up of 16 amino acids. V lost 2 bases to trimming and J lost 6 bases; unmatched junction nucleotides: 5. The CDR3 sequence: CASSLQTSGSAGELFF. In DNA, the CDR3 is TGCGCCAGCAGCTTACAGACTAGCGGGAGCGCCGGGGAGCTGTTTTTT.

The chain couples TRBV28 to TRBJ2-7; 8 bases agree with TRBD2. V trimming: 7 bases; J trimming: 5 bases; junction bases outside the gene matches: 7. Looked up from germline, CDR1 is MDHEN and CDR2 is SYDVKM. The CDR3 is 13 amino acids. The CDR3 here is CASNPGRANEQYF. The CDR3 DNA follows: TGTGCCAGCAATCCCGGGAGGGCCAACGAGCAGTACTTC.

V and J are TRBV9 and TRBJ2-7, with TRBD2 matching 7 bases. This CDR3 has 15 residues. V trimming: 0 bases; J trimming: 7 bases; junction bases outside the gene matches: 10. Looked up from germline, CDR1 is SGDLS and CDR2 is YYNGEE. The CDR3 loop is CASSVGLARLDEQYF. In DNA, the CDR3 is TGTGCCAGCAGCGTAGGACTAGCTCGGTTGGATGAGCAGTACTTC.

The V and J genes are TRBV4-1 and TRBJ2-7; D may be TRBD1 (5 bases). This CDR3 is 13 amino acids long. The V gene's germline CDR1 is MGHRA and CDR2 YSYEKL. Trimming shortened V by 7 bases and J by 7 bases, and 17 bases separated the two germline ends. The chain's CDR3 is CASNPKGLREQYF. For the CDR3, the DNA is TGCGCCAGCAACCCTAAGGGGCTACGGGAGCAGTACTTC.

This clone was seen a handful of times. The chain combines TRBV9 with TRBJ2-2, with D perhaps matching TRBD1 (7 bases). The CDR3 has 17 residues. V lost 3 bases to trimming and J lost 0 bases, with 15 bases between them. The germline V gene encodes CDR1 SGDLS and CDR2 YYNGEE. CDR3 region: CASSAGGRPANTGELFF. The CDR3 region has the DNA TGTGCCAGCAGCGCAGGGGGGCGCCCGGCGAACACCGGGGAGCTGTTTTTT.

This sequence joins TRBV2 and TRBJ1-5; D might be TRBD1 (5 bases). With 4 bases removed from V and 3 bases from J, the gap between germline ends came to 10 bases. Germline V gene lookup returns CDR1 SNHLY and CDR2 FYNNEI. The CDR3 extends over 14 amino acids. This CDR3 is CASSVRQTNQPQHF. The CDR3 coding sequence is TGTGCCAGCAGTGTGAGACAGACCAATCAGCCCCAGCATTTT.

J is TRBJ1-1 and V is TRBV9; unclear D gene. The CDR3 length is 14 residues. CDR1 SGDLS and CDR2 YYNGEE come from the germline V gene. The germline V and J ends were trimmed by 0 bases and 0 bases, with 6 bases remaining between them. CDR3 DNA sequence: TGTGCCAGCAGCGTAGCCAGTATGAACACTGAAGCTTTCTTT. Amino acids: CASSVASMNTEAFF.

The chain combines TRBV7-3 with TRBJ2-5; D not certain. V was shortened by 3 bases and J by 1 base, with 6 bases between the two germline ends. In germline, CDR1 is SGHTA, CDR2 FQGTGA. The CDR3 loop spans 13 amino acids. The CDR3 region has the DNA TGTGCCAGCAGCTTTTCCAGCCAAGAGACCCAGTACTTC. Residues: CASSFSSQETQYF.

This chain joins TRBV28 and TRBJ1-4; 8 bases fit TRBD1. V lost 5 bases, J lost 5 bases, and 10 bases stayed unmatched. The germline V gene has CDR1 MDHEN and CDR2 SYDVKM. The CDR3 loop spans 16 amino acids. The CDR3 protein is CASSPPRRGLNEKLFF. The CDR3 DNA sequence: TGTGCCAGCAGTCCCCCACGCAGGGGGCTCAATGAAAAACTGTTTTTT.

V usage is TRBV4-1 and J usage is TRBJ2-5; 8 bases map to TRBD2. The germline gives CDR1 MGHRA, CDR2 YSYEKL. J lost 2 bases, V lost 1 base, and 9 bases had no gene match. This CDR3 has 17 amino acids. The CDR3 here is CASSQAPAGDLQETQYF. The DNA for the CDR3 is TGCGCCAGCAGCCAAGCTCCAGCGGGAGATCTACAAGAGACCCAGTACTTC.

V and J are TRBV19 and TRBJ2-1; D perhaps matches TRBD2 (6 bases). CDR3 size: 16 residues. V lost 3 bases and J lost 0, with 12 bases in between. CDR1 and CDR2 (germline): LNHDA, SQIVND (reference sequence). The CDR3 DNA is TGTGCCAGTAGTATGGAGGGCCTCAGCTCCTACAATGAGCAGTTCTTC. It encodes CASSMEGLSSYNEQFF.

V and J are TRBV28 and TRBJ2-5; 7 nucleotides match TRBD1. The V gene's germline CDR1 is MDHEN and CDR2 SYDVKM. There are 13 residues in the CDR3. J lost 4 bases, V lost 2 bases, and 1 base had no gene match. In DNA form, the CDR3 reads TGTGCCAGCAGTTTAAGACAGGGAGAGACCCAGTACTTC. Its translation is CASSLRQGETQYF.

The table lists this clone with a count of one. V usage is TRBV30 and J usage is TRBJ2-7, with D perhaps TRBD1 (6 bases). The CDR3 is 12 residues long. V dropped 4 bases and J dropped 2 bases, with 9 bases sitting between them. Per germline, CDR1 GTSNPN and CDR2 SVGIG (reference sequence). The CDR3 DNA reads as TGTGCCTGGAAAGGGGGAACCTACGAGCAGTACTTC. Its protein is CAWKGGTYEQYF.

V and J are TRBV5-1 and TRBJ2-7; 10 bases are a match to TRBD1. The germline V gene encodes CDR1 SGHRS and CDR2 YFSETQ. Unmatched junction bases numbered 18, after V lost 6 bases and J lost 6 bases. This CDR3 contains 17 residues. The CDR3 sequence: CASTSNPSGTGAGEQYF. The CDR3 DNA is TGCGCCAGCACCTCTAACCCCTCAGGGACAGGGGCGGGCGAGCAGTACTTC.

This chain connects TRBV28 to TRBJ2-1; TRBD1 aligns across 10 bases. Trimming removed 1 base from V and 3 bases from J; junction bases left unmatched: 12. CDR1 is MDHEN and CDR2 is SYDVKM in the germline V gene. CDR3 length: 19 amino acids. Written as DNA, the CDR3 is TGTGCCAGCAGTTTATCCGGGACAGGGGTGGGGGGCTACTACAATGAGCAGTTCTTC. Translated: CASSLSGTGVGGYYNEQFF.

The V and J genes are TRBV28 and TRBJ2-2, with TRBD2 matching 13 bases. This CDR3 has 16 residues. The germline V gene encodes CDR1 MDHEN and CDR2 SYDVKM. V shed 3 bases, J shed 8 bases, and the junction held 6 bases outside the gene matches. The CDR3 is CASSFPGLAGVGELFF. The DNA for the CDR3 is TGTGCCAGCAGTTTTCCCGGACTAGCGGGAGTTGGGGAGCTGTTTTTT.

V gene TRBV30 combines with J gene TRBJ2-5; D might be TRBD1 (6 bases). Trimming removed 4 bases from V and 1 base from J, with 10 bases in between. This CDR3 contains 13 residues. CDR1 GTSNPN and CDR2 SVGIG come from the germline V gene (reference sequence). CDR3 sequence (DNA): TGTGCCTGGAATCGACAGGTCCAAGAGACCCAGTACTTC. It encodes CAWNRQVQETQYF.